The present TCR beta chain was sequenced within a study of T-cell reconstitution after alpha-beta-depleted transplantation in children. CDR1 MDHEN and CDR2 SYDVKM come from the germline V gene. The CDR3 totals 12 residues. J gave up 6 bases and V 5 bases, and 4 bases lay outside the gene matches. This clonotype was seen a handful of times. What it binds is unknown. This sample's TCRbeta library carried unique molecular identifier barcodes. TCRdb ran MiXCR on the PCR reads and lists one entry per CDR3 protein. The data hold around 450,000 distinct CDR3 sequences, with about 11% observed a single time. Whole-study results and caveats: Reported findings indicate that, about two months after transplant, alpha-beta T cells came from several hundred expanded clones, which were derived from non-depleted graft cells. A year had passed since transplant, and T-cell counts and diversity by then came mostly from newly produced T cells.

The chain has TRBV28 and TRBJ2-7; TRBD1 agrees at 7 bases. The sequenced sample was PBMCs, obtained before TCRalphabeta/CD19-depleted stem cell transplant. This sequence was found in a child aged 2 to 15 with inherited bone marrow failure, due to receive a stem cell transplant. The CDR3 region is CASSGDRSEQYF. The DNA of the CDR3 is TGTGCCAGCAGTGGGGACAGATCCGAGCAGTACTTC.